These 26 T cell receptor beta chains came from one sample sequenced in a study of vaccination effects on CD4 cells after COVID-19. Here immunoSEQ multiplex PCR was the method, and the copy in TCRdb shows in-frame clones only, minus some. The table shows about 28,000 clones, with approximately 72% occurring only once. For these TCRs, the target antigens are not known. Antigen-specific CD4+ T cells were expanded (with viral peptide pools) by the ViraFEST assay ahead of sequencing. Following 10 days of culture, CD4+ T cells were isolated. Vaccine recipients, nucleocapsid antibody negative, had no prior SARS-CoV-2 infection. This material consisted of CD4+ T cells from PBMCs cultured with SARS-CoV-2 spike peptides, taken before COVID-19 vaccination. The receptors here all came from a human donor who received a COVID-19 vaccine.

This clone turned up a few times. The chain employs TRBV6-5 and TRBJ2-7, with D maybe TRBD2 (6 bases). CDR1 is MNHEY, CDR2 SVGAGI, per germline. Trimming took off 5 bases at V and 4 bases at J, with 12 bases between the two ends. The CDR3 spans 13 residues. The CDR3 protein is CASSPGGGYEQYF. In DNA, the CDR3 is TGTGCCAGCAGTCCCGGTGGGGGGTACGAGCAGTACTTC.

The chain combines TRBV5-5 with TRBJ2-3; 8 nucleotides line up with TRBD1. In germline, CDR1 is SGHKS, CDR2 YYEKEE (reference sequence). Trimming removed 0 bases from V and 5 bases from J; junction bases left unmatched: 5. This CDR3 contains 15 residues. The chain's CDR3 is CASSLANRGVDTQYF. CDR3 in DNA: TGTGCCAGCAGCTTGGCCAACAGGGGGGTAGATACGCAGTATTTT.

The chain carries TRBV18 and TRBJ2-6; D gene uncertain. This CDR3 has 14 residues. The germline CDR1 and CDR2 sequences are KGHSH and LQKENI. V was clipped by 3 bases and J by 2 bases, with 5 bases between them. DNA for the CDR3: TGTGCCAGCTCACCGCCCACTGGGGCCAACGTCCTGACTTTC. It is translated as CASSPPTGANVLTF.

This rearrangement joins TRBV7-2 to TRBJ1-5; possible D gene TRBD1, 5 bases. Germline CDR1 is SGHTA and CDR2 is FQGNSA. The V gene lost 2 bases and the J gene lost 1 base, with 12 bases spanning the gap. The CDR3 extends over 16 amino acids. CDR3 sequence reads: CASSLLWGESNQPQHF. In nucleotides, the CDR3 is TGTGCCAGCAGCTTACTCTGGGGGGAAAGCAATCAGCCCCAGCATTTT.

This chain uses TRBV6-2 or TRBV6-3 with TRBJ2-5, with 15 bases fitting TRBD2. From germline, CDR1 is MNHEY and CDR2 SVGEGT. CDR3 length: 17 amino acids. The trim removed 6 bases at V and 1 base at J, leaving 6 bases unmatched. The CDR3 DNA follows: TGTGCCAGCAGCCCGGGACTAGCGGGGGGTTTCCAAGAGACCCAGTACTTC. This gives the protein CASSPGLAGGFQETQYF.

V usage is TRBV25-1 and J usage is TRBJ2-2; TRBD1 might be the D (5 bases). In germline, CDR1 is MGHDK, CDR2 SYGVNS. This CDR3 has 16 amino acids. V was clipped by 5 bases and J by 1 base, with 14 bases between them. The CDR3 is CASSSAGQGNTGELFF. CDR3 nucleotide sequence: TGTGCCAGCAGTTCGGCAGGTCAGGGGAACACCGGGGAGCTGTTTTTT.

The chain joins TRBV28 to TRBJ2-7; 12 nucleotides align to TRBD2. Germline CDR1 MDHEN, CDR2 SYDVKM. The CDR3 spans 15 residues. The trim removed 3 bases at V and 4 bases at J, leaving 4 bases unmatched. The CDR3 DNA reads TGTGCCAGCAGTTTCCGACTAGCGGGAGATTACGAGCAGTACTTC. Translation gives CASSFRLAGDYEQYF. The full variable domain, rest sourced from reference TRBV28 and TRBJ2-7, is DVKVTQSSRYLVKRTGEKVFLECVQDMDHENMFWYRQDPGLGLRLIYFSYDVKMKEKGDIPEGYSVSREKKERFSLILESASTNQTSMYLCASSFRLAGDYEQYFGPGTRLTVT.

The CDR3 is CASSTSGYEQYF. The CDR3 DNA sequence: TGTGCCAGCAGCACCTCAGGGTACGAGCAGTACTTC. The chain employs TRBV7-2 and TRBJ2-7; a weak D match, TRBD1 (5 bases). The CDR3 extends over 12 amino acids. Germline V lookup: CDR1 SGHTA, CDR2 FQGNSA. V lost 5 bases to trimming and J lost 4 bases, with 9 bases between them.

The chain has TRBV12-3 or TRBV12-4 and TRBJ2-5, with TRBD1 as a possible D gene (6 bases). Trimming stripped 6 bases from V and 5 bases from J, with 10 bases between. The CDR3 is 12 residues long. CDR3 nucleotide sequence: TGTGCCAGCAGCCCAGACAGGGAGACCCAGTACTTC. Translation gives CASSPDRETQYF.

The rearrangement joins TRBV2 to TRBJ2-5; D may be TRBD1 or TRBD2 (5 bases each). The CDR3 runs to 12 residues. Trimming stripped 3 bases from V and 7 bases from J, with 9 bases between. The germline gives CDR1 SNHLY, CDR2 FYNNEI. This chain's CDR3 is CASSEGDGTQYF. The CDR3 DNA reads TGTGCCAGCAGTGAGGGGGATGGGACCCAGTACTTC.

This sequence joins TRBV25-1 and TRBJ2-1, with 11 bases matching TRBD1. Germline loops: CDR1 MGHDK, CDR2 SYGVNS. With 3 bases clipped from V and 9 bases from J, the junction kept 7 bases outside the gene matches. This CDR3 comprises 15 residues. CDR3 sequence reads: CASSDPGQGDLEQFF. For the CDR3, the DNA is TGTGCCAGCAGTGACCCGGGACAGGGGGATCTTGAGCAGTTCTTC.

There are a few counts of this clone. The V and J genes are TRBV2 and TRBJ1-6; a possible D gene is TRBD1 (6 bases). This CDR3 comprises 15 residues. Trimming pared 10 bases from V and 8 bases from J, leaving 21 bases between. Germline V gene lookup returns CDR1 SNHLY and CDR2 FYNNEI. The CDR3 DNA reads TGTGCCACCGCCCAAGGGGGGACCGTGCATTCACCCCTCCACTTT. Its translation: CATAQGGTVHSPLHF.

The chain carries TRBV5-1 and TRBJ2-3; 10 bases line up with TRBD2. In germline, CDR1 is SGHRS, CDR2 YFSETQ. The CDR3 is 17 residues long. The V gene end was trimmed by 2 bases and the J gene end by 1 base; junction bases not matched to a gene: 7. The CDR3 coding sequence is TGCGCCAGCAGCTTTTTATCGAGCGGGAGGGGCACAGATACGCAGTATTTT. Protein product: CASSFLSSGRGTDTQYF.

This clone was seen a handful of times. This chain links TRBV9 with TRBJ1-1, with D unresolved. Germline V gene data show CDR1 as SGDLS and CDR2 as YYNGEE. Trimming pared 0 bases from V and 3 bases from J, leaving 9 bases between. This CDR3 region has 14 residues. The CDR3 bases are TGTGCCAGCAGCGTAGGGCCCGGCGACACTGAAGCTTTCTTT. Translation: CASSVGPGDTEAFF. Looking up the rest from reference TRBV9 and TRBJ1-1 gives the full variable domain: DSGVTQTPKHLITATGQRVTLRCSPRSGDLSVYWYQQSLDQGLQFLIQYYNGEERAKGNILERFSAQQFPDLHSELNLSSLELGDSALYFCASSVGPGDTEAFFGQGTRLTVV.

The chain combines TRBV7-9 with TRBJ2-1, with TRBD2 matching over 9 bases. This CDR3 spans 17 amino acids. Germline CDR1 reads SEHNR; CDR2 reads FQNEAQ (reference sequence). With V trimmed by 2 bases and J by 1 base, 6 bases remained unmatched. The CDR3 nucleotides read TGTGCCAGCAGCTTAAAGGGGACTAGCTTTTCCTACAATGAGCAGTTCTTC. This encodes CASSLKGTSFSYNEQFF.

J is TRBJ1-2 and V is TRBV30; D call uncertain. V was trimmed by 3 bases and J by 3 bases, leaving 8 bases between them. Germline V gene sequence: CDR1 GTSNPN, CDR2 SVGIG (reference sequence). The CDR3 sequence is 12 residues long. CDR3 protein: CAWSRGYYGYTF. The CDR3 DNA follows: TGTGCCTGGAGCCGAGGGTACTATGGCTACACCTTC. Full variable domain (outside the CDR3, taken from reference TRBV30 and TRBJ1-2): SQTIHQWPATLVQPVGSPLSLECTVEGTSNPNLYWYRQAAGRGLQLLFYSVGIGQISSEVPQNLSASRPQDRQFILSSKKLLLSDSGFYLCAWSRGYYGYTFGSGTRLTVV.

This clone was observed a few times. This rearrangement joins TRBV2 to TRBJ1-1, with a tentative D call TRBD1 (6 bases). Germline V gene lookup returns CDR1 SNHLY and CDR2 FYNNEI. The CDR3 length is 14 residues. V lost 2 bases, J lost 3 bases, and 10 bases lay in between. CDR3 protein: CASSENYRDTEAFF. CDR3 bases: TGTGCCAGCAGTGAAAACTACAGGGACACTGAAGCTTTCTTT.

This clone has only a few counts. This rearrangement joins TRBV2 to TRBJ1-4; TRBD1 is a possible D gene (5 bases). The CDR3 runs to 15 residues. Trimming shortened V by 2 bases and J by 4 bases, and 11 bases separated the two germline ends. CDR1 SNHLY and CDR2 FYNNEI come from the germline V gene. The CDR3 spells CASSEQGLSNEKLFF. In DNA, the CDR3 is TGTGCCAGCAGTGAACAGGGTCTTAGTAATGAAAAACTGTTTTTT. Full variable domain (missing parts from reference TRBV2 and TRBJ1-4): EPEVTQTPSHQVTQMGQEVILRCVPISNHLYFYWYRQILGQKVEFLVSFYNNEISEKSEIFDDQFSVERPDGSNFTLKIRSTKLEDSAMYFCASSEQGLSNEKLFFGSGTQLSVL.

CDR3 protein: CASSLQTRILSGNTIYF. In DNA form, the CDR3 reads TGTGCCAGCAGCTTACAAACGCGGATCCTCTCTGGAAACACCATATATTTT. The V call is TRBV7-2, the J call TRBJ1-3, with D unclear. V was pared by 2 bases and J by 0 bases, with 14 bases between. The CDR3 consists of 17 residues. CDR1 SGHTA and CDR2 FQGNSA come from the germline V gene.

In its sample, this clone was seen once. This rearrangement joins TRBV24-1 to TRBJ2-1; possibly TRBD1 for D (6 bases). The CDR3 contains 13 residues. V lost 3 bases and J lost 10, with 12 bases in between. CDR1 is KGHDR and CDR2 is SFDVKD in the germline V gene. CDR3: CATSDADRWEQFF. CDR3 DNA sequence: TGTGCCACCAGTGATGCGGACAGATGGGAGCAGTTCTTC.

The chain is built from TRBV7-8 and TRBJ1-2, with 9 bases aligning to TRBD1. J was trimmed by 7 bases and V by 7 bases; bases with no gene match: 16. Per germline, CDR1 SGHVS and CDR2 FQNEAQ. The CDR3 consists of 16 residues. CDR3 DNA: TGTGCCAGCAACAACAGGGGGCGATCCCGTCTCCGTGGCTACACCTTC. The encoded protein is CASNNRGRSRLRGYTF. The full variable domain, its missing parts supplied by reference TRBV7-8 and TRBJ1-2, is GAGVSQSPRYKVAKRGQDVALRCDPISGHVSLFWYQQALGQGPEFLTYFQNEAQLDKSGLPSDRFFAERPEGSVSTLKIQRTQQEDSAVYLCASNNRGRSRLRGYTFGSGTRLTVV.

Only a few counts were recorded for this clone. V and J are TRBV24-1 and TRBJ2-7, with TRBD1 matching 9 bases. Germline V gene lookup returns CDR1 KGHDR and CDR2 SFDVKD. This CDR3 region has 16 residues. The V and J ends lost 4 bases and 2 bases, in that order; junction bases with no gene match: 8. Here the CDR3 DNA reads TGTGCCACCAGTGAGGCCTCTGGACAGGGGACCTACGAGCAGTACTTC. Translating it yields CATSEASGQGTYEQYF.

V gene TRBV9 combines with J gene TRBJ2-1, with unresolved D. Trimming stripped 0 bases from V and 6 bases from J, with 7 bases between. From germline, CDR1 is SGDLS and CDR2 YYNGEE. This CDR3 spans 13 amino acids. CDR3 in DNA: TGTGCCAGCAGCGTAGTGCCGTCCAATGAGCAGTTCTTC. Translation: CASSVVPSNEQFF.

This clone appeared a few times. The genes are TRBV18 and TRBJ1-6; 8 bases are a match to TRBD1. Germline V gives CDR1 KGHSH, CDR2 LQKENI. With 3 bases clipped from V and 0 bases from J, the junction kept 7 bases outside the gene matches. This CDR3 has 18 amino acids. CDR3 bases: TGTGCCAGCTCACCGACAGGGGTACTGGGCTCCTATAATTCACCCCTCCACTTT. This sequence encodes CASSPTGVLGSYNSPLHF. The whole variable domain, remainder taken from reference TRBV18 and TRBJ1-6, is NAGVMQNPRHLVRRRGQEARLRCSPMKGHSHVYWYRQLPEEGLKFMVYLQKENIIDESGMPKERFSAEFPKEGPSILRIQQVVRGDSAAYFCASSPTGVLGSYNSPLHFGNGTRLTVT.

The CDR3 sequence: CASSPMDRGKLFF. CDR3 nucleotides: TGTGCCAGCAGCCCAATGGACAGGGGGAAACTGTTTTTT. This chain connects TRBV7-9 to TRBJ1-4, with 10 bases matching TRBD1. The CDR3 is made up of 13 amino acids. V shed 5 bases and J 11 bases; nucleotides not matched to a gene: 5. Germline CDR1 is SEHNR and CDR2 is FQNEAQ (reference sequence).

The genes are TRBV4-3 and TRBJ1-2, with D tentatively TRBD1 (6 bases). The V end was cut by 0 bases, the J end by 8 bases, with 10 bases between. The CDR3 extends over 13 amino acids. Germline-derived CDR1 and CDR2 are LGHNA and YSLEER. This CDR3 is CASSQEPRGGYTF. Written as DNA, the CDR3 is TGCGCCAGCAGCCAAGAACCCAGGGGAGGCTACACCTTC.